This T cell receptor beta chain was captured by sequencing in a study of T cells in Graves' hyperthyroidism and ophthalmopathy. General observations from the study: Appearing also in blood were most of the thyroid clonotypes expanded above 0.001.

RNA transcripts gave rise to amplified TCR beta CDR3 regions. Primed by the HTBI set, a first-round RT-PCR was run on the TCR CDR3. MiXCR, applied by TCRdb to the multiplex PCR reads, yields one record per CDR3 protein. Here the sample spans 550,000 to 600,000 distinct CDR3 sequences, roughly 50% being singletons. Exclusion followed for patients with uncontrolled infection, other autoimmune disease, pregnancy or lactation. This clonotype was seen only a few times. Its antigen is unknown. V gave up 4 bases and J gave up 1 base; unmatched junction bases: 6. The germline CDR1 and CDR2 sequences are SNHLY and FYNNEI. The CDR3 loop spans 15 amino acids.

The chain links TRBV2 to TRBJ2-5, with 7 positions matching TRBD2. The clonotype comes from an adult woman with Graves' disease, either hyperthyroidism or ophthalmopathy (not recorded which). The specimen was peripheral blood or thyroid tissue (not recorded which). CDR3 in amino acids: CASSGVASGQETQYF. The CDR3 DNA sequence: TGTGCCAGCAGTGGGGTGGCTAGCGGCCAAGAGACCCAGTACTTC.